A single sample is the source of the 21 T cell receptor beta chains below, sequenced in a study of OX40 agonist ivuxolimab in advanced cancers. Produced via immunoSEQ multiplex PCR; TCRdb's table is partial and in-frame only. The sample shows approximately 98,000 clones, roughly 90% of them seen only once. Sequences were derived from CD4+ or CD8+ T cells sorted from blood, sampled in a trial of the OX40 agonist ivuxolimab. The receptors come from an adult with an advanced solid tumor such as melanoma, head and neck, liver or kidney cancer.

This clone has a handful of counts. This rearrangement joins TRBV27 to TRBJ2-7, with 12 bases identical to TRBD2. In germline, CDR1 is MNHEY, CDR2 SMNVEV (reference sequence). This CDR3 is 16 amino acids long. V lost 5 bases to trimming and J lost 7 bases; unmatched junction nucleotides: 12. CDR3 sequence: CASSNQASGGAGEQYF. Here the CDR3 DNA reads TGTGCCAGCAGTAACCAGGCTAGCGGGGGGGCGGGTGAGCAGTACTTC.

This clone was seen only once. The chain is built from TRBV18 and TRBJ1-6, with unresolved D. CDR1 is KGHSH, CDR2 LQKENI, per germline. The CDR3 covers 13 residues. Deletions cut 2 bases from V and 8 bases from J, with 7 bases between. The CDR3 reads CASSPNGDSPLHF. CDR3 DNA: TGTGCCAGCTCACCAAATGGAGATTCACCCCTCCACTTT.

The CDR3 nucleotides read TGTGCCAGCAGCTCAACAGGGGGCGCGCTCACAGATACGCAGTATTTT. It specifies CASSSTGGALTDTQYF. This chain links TRBV27 with TRBJ2-3, with TRBD1 identical over 9 bases. Germline lookup yields CDR1 MNHEY and CDR2 SMNVEV (reference sequence). The CDR3 has 16 amino acids. V lost 6 bases to trimming and J lost 2 bases; unmatched junction nucleotides: 9.

The table lists this clone with a count of one. This chain uses TRBV6-1 with TRBJ2-7; D remains ambiguous. The V gene's germline CDR1 is MNHNS and CDR2 SASEGT. V was cut by 2 bases and J by 6 bases, with 8 bases left in between. This CDR3 is 12 amino acids long. The chain's CDR3 is CASSEWPSEQYF. The DNA for the CDR3 is TGTGCCAGCAGTGAATGGCCATCCGAGCAGTACTTC.

Written as DNA, the CDR3 is TGTGCCATCAGTGGAACAGGAGGTGGAAACACCATATATTTT. Its protein is CAISGTGGGNTIYF. J is TRBJ1-3 and V is TRBV10-3; D possibly corresponds to TRBD1 (5 bases). Trimming pared 4 bases from V and 3 bases from J, leaving 10 bases between. Germline V CDR1 and CDR2: ENHRY, SYGVKD. The CDR3 length is 14 residues.

J is TRBJ1-2 and V is TRBV5-1; maybe TRBD1 (6 bases). Trimming removed 4 bases from V and 1 base from J, with 14 bases in between. Germline CDR1 and CDR2: SGHRS and YFSETQ. This CDR3 comprises 15 residues. The CDR3 bases are TGCGCCAGCAGCGAAGGACAGCTCTTTAACTATGGCTACACCTTC. Translating gives CASSEGQLFNYGYTF.

In its sample, this clone was seen once. This rearrangement joins TRBV2 to TRBJ2-5, with 7 bases identical to TRBD1. This CDR3 region has 14 residues. Germline-derived CDR1 and CDR2 are SNHLY and FYNNEI. The J segment lost 4 bases and the V segment lost 6 bases, leaving 8 bases of the junction unmatched. As DNA, the CDR3 is TGTGCCAGCAGGGTACAGGGGATGACAGAGACCCAGTACTTC. Protein: CASRVQGMTETQYF.

This chain connects TRBV15 to TRBJ1-3, with a tentative D call TRBD1 (5 bases). V lost 5 bases to trimming and J lost 4 bases, with 12 bases between them. There are 14 residues in the CDR3. CDR1 is LNHNV and CDR2 is YYDKDF in the germline V gene (reference sequence). The CDR3 bases are TGTGCCACCAGCTCCCCCGACAGAGGAAACACCATATATTTT. This codes for CATSSPDRGNTIYF.

The V call is TRBV6-1, the J call TRBJ1-3; tentatively, D is TRBD1 (5 bases). Germline V gene sequence: CDR1 MNHNS, CDR2 SASEGT. V dropped 5 bases and J dropped 0 bases, with 8 bases sitting between them. The CDR3 is 14 residues long. This CDR3 is CASSPGSSGNTIYF. Here the CDR3 DNA reads TGTGCCAGCAGTCCAGGGAGCTCTGGAAACACCATATATTTT.

The genes are TRBV19 and TRBJ1-5, with 9 bases lining up with TRBD1. The J segment lost 7 bases and the V segment lost 8 bases, leaving 9 bases of the junction unmatched. This CDR3 is built from 14 residues. Looked up from germline, CDR1 is LNHDA and CDR2 is SQIVND (reference sequence). In nucleotides, the CDR3 is TGTGCCAGTGGGAGTACAGGGGGCAGGCAGCCCCAGCATTTT. It encodes CASGSTGGRQPQHF.

The chain uses TRBV5-1 and TRBJ1-2; the match to TRBD1 covers 8 bases. The CDR3 covers 15 residues. CDR1 SGHRS and CDR2 YFSETQ come from the germline V gene. V gave up 4 bases and J gave up 0 bases; unmatched junction bases: 5. The CDR3 loop is CASSARDRSNYGYTF. The CDR3 DNA is TGCGCCAGCAGCGCCCGGGACAGGTCTAACTATGGCTACACCTTC.

V and J are TRBV29-1 and TRBJ1-2; TRBD1 might be the D (6 bases). The ends were cut back, 7 bases at V and 4 bases at J, with 22 bases in the middle. The CDR3 contains 15 residues. Per germline, CDR1 SQVTM and CDR2 ANQGSEA. CDR3 nucleotides: TGCAGCGGCGCCATCCCCACAGGGTATGGCTATGGCTACACCTTC. It codes for CSGAIPTGYGYGYTF.

CDR3 region: CAWPEGTGFGGGCTEAFF. As DNA, the CDR3 is TGTGCCTGGCCTGAGGGGACAGGGTTTGGCGGCGGTTGCACTGAAGCTTTCTTT. The V call is TRBV30, the J call TRBJ1-1; TRBD1 agrees at 9 bases. The CDR3 runs 18 residues. From germline, CDR1 is GTSNPN and CDR2 SVGIG (reference sequence). After removal of 5 bases from V and 4 bases from J, the junction contained 20 bases not matched to a gene. The full variable domain, completed using reference TRBV30 and TRBJ1-1, is SQTIHQWPATLVQPVGSPLSLECTVEGTSNPNLYWYRQAAGRGLQLLFYSVGIGQISSEVPQNLSASRPQDRQFILSSKKLLLSDSGFYLCAWPEGTGFGGGCTEAFFGQGTRLTVV.

This rearrangement joins TRBV4-2 to TRBJ2-5; D might be TRBD2 (5 bases). The V end lost 1 base, the J end lost 3 bases, and 9 bases lay between the germline ends. This CDR3 region has 14 residues. Germline CDR1 is LGHNA and CDR2 is YNFKEQ. Written as DNA, the CDR3 is TGTGCCAGCAGCCAAGGGGGTAGCGAAGAGACCCAGTACTTC. It specifies CASSQGGSEETQYF.

The genes are TRBV29-1 and TRBJ2-5; 10 nucleotides agree with TRBD2. The junction had 5 bases not matched to a gene; V was cut back by 8 bases and J by 5 bases. CDR3 length: 12 residues. The germline gives CDR1 SQVTM, CDR2 ANQGSEA. The CDR3 here is CSLSSGSETQYF. CDR3 in DNA: TGCAGCTTATCTAGCGGGAGTGAGACCCAGTACTTC.

The rearrangement joins TRBV19 to TRBJ2-2; 11 nucleotides match TRBD2. CDR1 is LNHDA and CDR2 is SQIVND in the germline V gene (reference sequence). Unmatched junction bases numbered 1, after V lost 6 bases and J lost 4 bases. This CDR3 comprises 14 residues. The CDR3: CASRTSGVTGELFF. The DNA for the CDR3 is TGTGCCAGTAGGACTAGCGGGGTCACCGGGGAGCTGTTTTTT.

This sequence joins TRBV29-1 and TRBJ2-3; possible D gene TRBD1, 6 bases. The germline CDR1 and CDR2 sequences are SQVTM and ANQGSEA. This CDR3 spans 13 amino acids. The ends were cut back, 1 base at V and 7 bases at J, with 12 bases in the middle. CDR3 region: CSVEGQGLNTQYF. The CDR3 DNA sequence: TGCAGCGTTGAAGGGCAGGGGCTAAATACGCAGTATTTT.

This clone was found once. The gene calls are TRBV6-1 and TRBJ2-7; 9 nucleotides align to TRBD2. Germline CDR1 and CDR2: MNHNS and SASEGT. The CDR3 length is 14 residues. The ends lost 6 bases at V and 5 bases at J; junction bases unmatched: 8. The DNA for the CDR3 is TGTGCCAGCAGAGAAAAGGCTAGCGGGGACGAGCAGTACTTC. Translated, it gives CASREKASGDEQYF.

V and J are TRBV6-5 and TRBJ2-1; TRBD1 might be the D (5 bases). Germline V gene lookup returns CDR1 MNHEY and CDR2 SVGAGI. The length of the CDR3 is 15 residues. Between the trimmed V and J ends, which lost 3 bases and 6 bases, there was a span of 15 bases. In nucleotides, the CDR3 is TGTGCCAGCAGTTATAGCCAGGGTAGGGGCAATGAGCAGTTCTTC. Protein: CASSYSQGRGNEQFF.

This sequence joins TRBV7-8 and TRBJ1-2; possible D gene TRBD1, 6 bases. Between the trimmed V and J ends, which lost 2 bases and 3 bases, there was a span of 10 bases. The length of the CDR3 is 14 residues. Germline assignment: CDR1 SGHVS and CDR2 FQNEAQ. The CDR3 loop is CASSLTGIDYGYTF. The CDR3 nucleotides read TGTGCCAGCAGCTTAACAGGGATCGACTATGGCTACACCTTC.

The rearrangement joins TRBV7-2 to TRBJ2-3; 7 nucleotides match TRBD2. Trimming cost V 2 bases and J 7 bases; bases outside gene matches: 9. CDR1 and CDR2 from the germline V gene are SGHTA and FQGNSA. The CDR3 sequence is 15 residues long. For the CDR3, the DNA is TGTGCCAGCAGCTTATATGTGGGAGGGGTGAATACGCAGTATTTT. It yields the protein CASSLYVGGVNTQYF.